Following are 19 T cell receptor beta chains from one sample sequenced in a study of cytotoxic CD8 clonotypes in ibrutinib-treated CLL. TCRdb's copy holds only in-frame clones and misses some; the assay was immunoSEQ multiplex PCR. The sample shows about 200,000 clones, over 55% of them seen only once. The sequenced sample was PBMCs, obtained after 24 months of ibrutinib treatment. Receptors were obtained from a human donor with chronic lymphocytic leukemia.

The chain links TRBV4-3 to TRBJ2-3; 12 bases match TRBD2. CDR3 length: 17 residues. V dropped 0 bases and J dropped 4; count of bases not matched to a gene: 5. Germline V gene sequence: CDR1 LGHNA, CDR2 YSLEER. This chain's CDR3 is CASSQDLGLAGPDTQYF. The CDR3 DNA reads TGCGCCAGCAGCCAAGATTTAGGACTAGCGGGACCAGATACGCAGTATTTT.

This clone was recorded a few times. The identical CDR3 is also encoded by other nucleotide sequences in the sample. The rearrangement uses TRBV5-6 and TRBJ2-7; D gene uncertain. CDR1 and CDR2 from the germline V gene are SGHDT and YYEEEE. Trimming pared 1 base from V and 2 bases from J, leaving 4 bases between. This CDR3 region has 12 residues. The CDR3 nucleotides are TGTGCCAGCAGCTTGTTAGCCTACGAGCAGTACTTC. Its translation is CASSLLAYEQYF.

The V gene is TRBV30, the J gene TRBJ2-7; D remains unclear. This CDR3 is built from 14 residues. The germline V gene has CDR1 GTSNPN and CDR2 SVGIG (reference sequence). Deletions cut 1 base from V and 0 bases from J, with 10 bases between. CDR3 in amino acids: CAWSGKSHSYEQYF. CDR3 coding DNA: TGTGCCTGGAGTGGTAAGAGCCACTCCTACGAGCAGTACTTC.

The rearrangement links TRBV11-2 to TRBJ2-2; unclear D gene. The V end was cut by 8 bases, the J end by 5 bases, with 15 bases between. The CDR3 loop spans 14 amino acids. Germline V gene sequence: CDR1 SGHAT, CDR2 FQNNGV. The chain's CDR3 is CASWAPPITGELFF. CDR3 DNA sequence: TGTGCCAGCTGGGCGCCCCCAATTACCGGGGAGCTGTTTTTT.

This clone appeared a few times. This sequence joins TRBV27 and TRBJ2-7; D perhaps matches TRBD1 (6 bases). The CDR3 runs to 14 residues. Germline V lookup: CDR1 MNHEY, CDR2 SMNVEV (reference sequence). V was clipped by 3 bases and J by 5 bases, with 14 bases between them. CDR3 amino acids: CASSFAGELHEQYF. The CDR3 region has the DNA TGTGCCAGCAGTTTTGCAGGGGAACTACACGAGCAGTACTTC.

This chain joins TRBV2 and TRBJ2-7; perhaps TRBD1 as D (6 bases). Germline CDR1 and CDR2: SNHLY and FYNNEI. V was shortened by 7 bases and J by 3 bases, with 25 bases between the two germline ends. The CDR3 is 17 residues long. The CDR3 reads CASNTPGQTGLGYEQYF. The CDR3 DNA reads TGTGCCAGCAACACCCCTGGACAGACGGGTTTGGGCTACGAGCAGTACTTC. The full variable domain, rest sourced from reference TRBV2 and TRBJ2-7, is EPEVTQTPSHQVTQMGQEVILRCVPISNHLYFYWYRQILGQKVEFLVSFYNNEISEKSEIFDDQFSVERPDGSNFTLKIRSTKLEDSAMYFCASNTPGQTGLGYEQYFGPGTRLTVT.

This chain connects TRBV11-2 to TRBJ2-7; 9 positions match TRBD2. This CDR3 region has 15 residues. V was clipped by 3 bases and J by 2 bases; unmatched bases: 5. CDR1 is SGHAT, CDR2 FQNNGV, per germline. CDR3 coding DNA: TGTGCCAGCAGCTTTACTAGCGGGTATGCCTACGAGCAGTACTTC. It codes for CASSFTSGYAYEQYF.

The sample holds one count of this clone. This chain joins TRBV10-3 and TRBJ2-1; 8 nucleotides agree with TRBD2. The CDR3 length is 17 residues. V lost 4 bases to trimming and J lost 0 bases; unmatched junction nucleotides: 8. CDR1 and CDR2 (germline): ENHRY, SYGVKD. The DNA of the CDR3 is TGTGCCATCAGTGCCGGGACCGGGACTAGCTCCTACAATGAGCAGTTCTTC. Translation gives CAISAGTGTSSYNEQFF.

The count of this clone is one. This chain joins TRBV7-3 and TRBJ2-7; a weak D match, TRBD1 (5 bases). This CDR3 region has 13 residues. V lost 5 bases and J 2 bases, leaving 10 bases between the germline ends. In germline, CDR1 is SGHTA, CDR2 FQGTGA. For the CDR3, the DNA is TGTGCCAGCAGCCCTCCAGGGACCTACGAGCAGTACTTC. It codes for CASSPPGTYEQYF.

The V and J genes are TRBV25-1 and TRBJ2-5; 12 nucleotides line up with TRBD2. CDR1 is MGHDK and CDR2 is SYGVNS in the germline V gene. Germline trimming cut 4 bases from V and 5 bases from J; bases unmatched to any gene: 8. The CDR3 spans 16 residues. CDR3 DNA sequence: TGTGCCAGCAGTGCTGGACTAGCGGGATCGCGGGAGACCCAGTACTTC. This gives the protein CASSAGLAGSRETQYF.

This chain links TRBV5-6 with TRBJ2-5; perhaps TRBD2 as D (6 bases). CDR3 length: 14 residues. The V and J ends lost 4 bases and 5 bases respectively, with 15 bases between them. Germline V gene lookup returns CDR1 SGHDT and CDR2 YYEEEE. The CDR3 reads CASSRDFRAETQYF. The CDR3 coding sequence is TGTGCCAGCAGCAGGGACTTCCGGGCGGAGACCCAGTACTTC.

This chain links TRBV28 with TRBJ1-5, with D maybe TRBD1 (6 bases). The V gene's germline CDR1 is MDHEN and CDR2 SYDVKM. The length of the CDR3 is 15 residues. Trimming removed 9 bases at V and 0 bases at J, with 15 bases between. CDR3 in amino acids: CASHRTDGSNQPQHF. The CDR3 DNA is TGTGCCAGTCACCGGACAGACGGTAGCAATCAGCCCCAGCATTTT.

The chain has TRBV9 and TRBJ2-1; 9 nucleotides line up with TRBD1. The CDR3 loop spans 15 amino acids. J lost 7 bases, V lost 5 bases, and 10 bases had no gene match. CDR1 is SGDLS and CDR2 is YYNGEE in the germline V gene. The CDR3 DNA is TGTGCCAGCAGTGCGTACGGGACAGGGCCTAATGAGCAGTTCTTC. Translation: CASSAYGTGPNEQFF.

The chain employs TRBV7-2 and TRBJ2-1; perhaps TRBD1 as D (6 bases). Germline CDR1 reads SGHTA; CDR2 reads FQGNSA. The CDR3 is 17 amino acids. With 2 bases removed from V and 7 bases from J, the gap between germline ends came to 21 bases. CDR3: CASSLNRVIGYRNEQFF. In DNA, the CDR3 is TGTGCCAGCAGCTTAAACAGGGTGATCGGGTATAGGAATGAGCAGTTCTTC. Variable domain in full (rest from reference TRBV7-2 and TRBJ2-1): GAGVSQSPSNKVTEKGKDVELRCDPISGHTALYWYRQSLGQGLEFLIYFQGNSAPDKSGLPSDRFSAERTGGSVSTLTIQRTQQEDSAVYLCASSLNRVIGYRNEQFFGPGTRLTVL.

The genes are TRBV10-3 and TRBJ2-2, with a tentative D call TRBD1 (6 bases). This CDR3 is 13 amino acids long. V lost 7 bases and J 6 bases, leaving 12 bases between the germline ends. The germline gives CDR1 ENHRY, CDR2 SYGVKD. The CDR3 region has the DNA TGTGCCATCAAACAGGGTGGGGCCGGGGAGCTGTTTTTT. Translation: CAIKQGGAGELFF.

The rearrangement links TRBV11-3 to TRBJ2-1; 8 nucleotides line up with TRBD2. With 4 bases clipped from V and 6 bases from J, the junction kept 11 bases outside the gene matches. CDR3 length equals 16 residues. Germline V gene data show CDR1 as SGHNT and CDR2 as YENEEA. The CDR3 coding sequence is TGTGCCAGCAGCTCGGGAACCGGGAGGGGTTTCAATGAGCAGTTCTTC. The encoded protein is CASSSGTGRGFNEQFF.

The V and J genes are TRBV28 and TRBJ2-7; TRBD1 agrees at 7 bases. Unmatched junction bases numbered 10, after V lost 6 bases and J lost 2 bases. Looked up from germline, CDR1 is MDHEN and CDR2 is SYDVKM. This CDR3 is 15 amino acids long. This chain's CDR3 is CASRLPGQKPYEQYF. CDR3 DNA sequence: TGTGCCAGCAGACTACCGGGACAGAAACCCTACGAGCAGTACTTC.

This clone is a singleton in its sample. The chain links TRBV28 to TRBJ2-7, with unresolved D. This CDR3 has 15 residues. The V and J ends lost 2 bases and 4 bases respectively, with 15 bases between them. Germline V gene lookup returns CDR1 MDHEN and CDR2 SYDVKM. The CDR3 region is CASSLMGSTLYEQYF. Written as DNA, the CDR3 is TGTGCCAGCAGTTTAATGGGCTCTACTCTTTACGAGCAGTACTTC.

Written as DNA, the CDR3 is TGTGCCAGCAGCGTAGCGGGAAATAACTATGGCTACACCTTC. Amino acid sequence: CASSVAGNNYGYTF. The chain uses TRBV9 and TRBJ1-2, with D unclear. This CDR3 contains 14 residues. Deletions cut 0 bases from V and 1 base from J, with 7 bases between. Germline V gene sequence: CDR1 SGDLS, CDR2 YYNGEE.